The source of this T cell receptor (beta chain) is a study of T cells in Graves' hyperthyroidism and ophthalmopathy. It was RNA transcripts that yielded the amplified TCR beta CDR3 regions. During a first-round RT-PCR of the TCR CDR3, the HTBI primer set was used. TCRdb analysed the multiplex PCR reads with MiXCR anew, one entry per CDR3 protein. The table lists roughly 380,000 distinct CDR3 sequences, 11% to 15% of them singletons. This clonotype was counted many times. V gave up 5 bases and J gave up 3 bases; unmatched junction bases: 5. This CDR3 has 14 amino acids. CDR1 is MDHEN, CDR2 SYDVKM, per germline.

Input material: blood. The V and J genes are TRBV28 and TRBJ2-7; 9 nucleotides line up with TRBD2. This TCR derives from a woman in her sixties with Graves' hyperthyroidism. The CDR3 loop reads CASSRLAENYEQYF. CDR3 in DNA: TGTGCCAGCAGTCGACTAGCGGAAAACTACGAGCAGTACTTC. Based on the CDR3 plus reference TRBV28 and TRBJ2-7, the full variable domain is DVKVTQSSRYLVKRTGEKVFLECVQDMDHENMFWYRQDPGLGLRLIYFSYDVKMKEKGDIPEGYSVSREKKERFSLILESASTNQTSMYLCASSRLAENYEQYFGPGTRLTVT.